The clone carrying this TCR beta chain was found many times. Its specificity is not known. TCR cDNA, made by 5'RACE template switching, carried an added universal primer site and UMIs. TCRdb ran MiXCR on the 5' RACE reads and lists one entry per CDR3 protein. The sample yields approximately 74,000 distinct CDR3 sequences, about 6% seen once. This CDR3 comprises 15 residues. The germline gives CDR1 SGHTA, CDR2 FQGNSA. Trimming removed 6 bases from V and 1 base from J, with 14 bases in between. The data are from a study of T cells after yellow fever vaccination. Whole-study results and caveats: Clonotype sharing between CD4 and CD8 compartments was small. Among primary-vaccination clones, most reappeared after the booster, at 95% to 96% for CD4 and more than 75% for CD8.

The sample consisted of CD4+ T cells sorted from PBMCs, taken roughly 14 days after the first yellow fever vaccination. The chain is built from TRBV7-2 and TRBJ2-3, with D tentatively TRBD1 or TRBD2 (5 bases each). The TCR was taken from a young man who received the YFV17D yellow fever vaccine. The CDR3 here is CASSQWGIGTDTQYF. DNA of the CDR3: TGTGCCAGCAGTCAATGGGGGATCGGCACAGATACGCAGTATTTT.